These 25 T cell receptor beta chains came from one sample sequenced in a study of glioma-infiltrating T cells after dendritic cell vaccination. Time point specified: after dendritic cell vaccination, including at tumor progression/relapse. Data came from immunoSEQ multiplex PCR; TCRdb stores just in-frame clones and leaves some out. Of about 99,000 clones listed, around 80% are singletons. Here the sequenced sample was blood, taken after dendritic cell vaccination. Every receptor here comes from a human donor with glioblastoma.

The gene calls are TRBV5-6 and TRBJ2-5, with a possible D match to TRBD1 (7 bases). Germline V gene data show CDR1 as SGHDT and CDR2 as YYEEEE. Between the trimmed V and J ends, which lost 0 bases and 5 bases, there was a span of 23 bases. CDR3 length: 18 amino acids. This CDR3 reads CASSLAIDAGTVSETQYF. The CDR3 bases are TGTGCCAGCAGCTTGGCAATTGATGCGGGGACAGTATCGGAGACCCAGTACTTC.

The CDR3 loop reads CASSRTSGSFNEQFF. The CDR3 region has the DNA TGCGCCAGCAGCCGGACTAGCGGGAGCTTCAATGAGCAGTTCTTC. The chain recombines TRBV5-1 with TRBJ2-1; the match to TRBD2 covers 13 bases. This CDR3 comprises 15 residues. V trimming: 4 bases; J trimming: 6 bases; junction bases outside the gene matches: 4. CDR1 and CDR2 (germline): SGHRS, YFSETQ.

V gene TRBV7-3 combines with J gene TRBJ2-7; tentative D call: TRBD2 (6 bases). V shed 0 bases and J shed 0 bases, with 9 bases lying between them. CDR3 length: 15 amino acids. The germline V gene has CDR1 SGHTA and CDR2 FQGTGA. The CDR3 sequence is CASSLTPGDSYEQYF. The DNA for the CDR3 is TGTGCCAGCAGCTTAACTCCGGGAGACTCCTACGAGCAGTACTTC.

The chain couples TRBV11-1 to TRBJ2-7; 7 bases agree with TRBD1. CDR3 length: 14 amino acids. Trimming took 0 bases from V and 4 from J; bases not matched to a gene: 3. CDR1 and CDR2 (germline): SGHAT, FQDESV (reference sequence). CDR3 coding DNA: TGTGCCAGCAGCTTAGCTCCAGGGGGATACGAGCAGTACTTC. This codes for CASSLAPGGYEQYF.

The CDR3 DNA reads TGTGCCTGGAGTTCTCCACCGACAGGGAACTATGGCTACACCTTC. Translation gives CAWSSPPTGNYGYTF. This chain joins TRBV30 and TRBJ1-2; 7 nucleotides align to TRBD1. J was trimmed by 2 bases and V by 2 bases; bases with no gene match: 8. Germline CDR1 GTSNPN, CDR2 SVGIG (reference sequence). This CDR3 comprises 15 residues. The whole variable domain, filled in from reference TRBV30 and TRBJ1-2, reads SQTIHQWPATLVQPVGSPLSLECTVEGTSNPNLYWYRQAAGRGLQLLFYSVGIGQISSEVPQNLSASRPQDRQFILSSKKLLLSDSGFYLCAWSSPPTGNYGYTFGSGTRLTVV.

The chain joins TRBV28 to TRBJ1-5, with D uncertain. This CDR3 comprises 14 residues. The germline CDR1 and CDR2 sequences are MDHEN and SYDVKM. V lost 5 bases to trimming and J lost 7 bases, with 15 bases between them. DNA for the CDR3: TGTGCCAGCAGTCCAGCGGGGTCCACCCAGCCCCAGCATTTT. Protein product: CASSPAGSTQPQHF.

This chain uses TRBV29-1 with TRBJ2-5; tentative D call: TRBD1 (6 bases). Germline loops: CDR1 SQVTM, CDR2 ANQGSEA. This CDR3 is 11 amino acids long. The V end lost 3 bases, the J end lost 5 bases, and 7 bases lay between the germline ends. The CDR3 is CSVEGAETQYF. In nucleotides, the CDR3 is TGCAGCGTTGAGGGGGCGGAGACCCAGTACTTC. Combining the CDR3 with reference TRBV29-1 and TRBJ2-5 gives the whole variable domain SAVISQKPSRDICQRGTSLTIQCQVDSQVTMMFWYRQQPGQSLTLIATANQGSEATYESGFVIDKFPISRPNLTFSTLTVSNMSPEDSSIYLCSVEGAETQYFGPGTRLLVL.

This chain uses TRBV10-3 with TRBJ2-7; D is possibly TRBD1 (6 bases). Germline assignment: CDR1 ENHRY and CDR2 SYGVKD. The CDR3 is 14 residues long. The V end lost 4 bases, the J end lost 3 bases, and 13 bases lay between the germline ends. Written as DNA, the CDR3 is TGTGCCATCAGTGCCGGGACAAGCCTCTACGAGCAGTACTTC. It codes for CAISAGTSLYEQYF.

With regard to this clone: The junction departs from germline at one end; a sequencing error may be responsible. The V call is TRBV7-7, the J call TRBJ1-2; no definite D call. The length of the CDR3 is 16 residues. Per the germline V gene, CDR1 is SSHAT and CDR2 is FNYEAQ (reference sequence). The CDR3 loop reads CASSLQIVPGGYGYTF. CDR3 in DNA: TGTGCTAGCAGCTTGCAAATAGTGCCGGGAGGCTATGGCTACACCTTC.

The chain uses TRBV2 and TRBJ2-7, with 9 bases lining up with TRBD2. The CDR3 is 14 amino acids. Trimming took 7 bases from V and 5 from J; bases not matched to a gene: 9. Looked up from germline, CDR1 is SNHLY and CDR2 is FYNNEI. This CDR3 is CASKERGALNEQYF. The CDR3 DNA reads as TGTGCCAGCAAAGAGCGGGGGGCGCTGAACGAGCAGTACTTC.

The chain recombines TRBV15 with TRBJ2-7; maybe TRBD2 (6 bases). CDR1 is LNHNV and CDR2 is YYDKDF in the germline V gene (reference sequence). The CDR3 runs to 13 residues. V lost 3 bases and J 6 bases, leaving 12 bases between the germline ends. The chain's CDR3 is CATSSDGGSEQYF. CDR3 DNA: TGTGCCACCAGCAGTGATGGGGGGAGCGAGCAGTACTTC.

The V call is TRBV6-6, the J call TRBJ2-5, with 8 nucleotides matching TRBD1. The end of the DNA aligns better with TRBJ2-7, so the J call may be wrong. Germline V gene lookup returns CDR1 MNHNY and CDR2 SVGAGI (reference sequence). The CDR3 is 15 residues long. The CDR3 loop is CASSYRQGATYEQYF. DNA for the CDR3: TGTGCCAGCAGTTACCGGCAGGGGGCGACCTACGAGCAGTACTTC.

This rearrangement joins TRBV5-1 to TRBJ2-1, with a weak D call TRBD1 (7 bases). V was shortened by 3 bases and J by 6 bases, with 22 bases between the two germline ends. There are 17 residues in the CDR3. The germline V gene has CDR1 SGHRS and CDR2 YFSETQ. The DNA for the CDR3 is TGCGCCAGCAGCTACCAAGGACAGGCTTGGGGAGGCAATGAGCAGTTCTTC. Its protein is CASSYQGQAWGGNEQFF.

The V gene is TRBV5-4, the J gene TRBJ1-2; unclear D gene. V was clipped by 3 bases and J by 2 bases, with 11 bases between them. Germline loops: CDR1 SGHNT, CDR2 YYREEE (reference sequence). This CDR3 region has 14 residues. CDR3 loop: CASSSPPRNYGYTF. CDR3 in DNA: TGTGCCAGCAGCTCCCCTCCCAGGAACTATGGCTACACCTTC.

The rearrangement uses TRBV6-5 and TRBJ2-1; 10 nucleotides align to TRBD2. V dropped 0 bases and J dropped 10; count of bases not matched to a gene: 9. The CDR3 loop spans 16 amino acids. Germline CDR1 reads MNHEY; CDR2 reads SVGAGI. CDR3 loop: CASSYSGAGGPGEQFF. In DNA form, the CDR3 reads TGTGCCAGCAGTTACTCGGGAGCGGGGGGGCCAGGGGAGCAGTTCTTC.

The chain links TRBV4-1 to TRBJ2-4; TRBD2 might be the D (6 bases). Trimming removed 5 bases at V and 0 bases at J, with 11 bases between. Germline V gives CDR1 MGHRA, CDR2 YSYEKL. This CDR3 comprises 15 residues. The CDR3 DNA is TGCGCCAGCAGCACCCTGGGACTAGCCAAAAACATTCAGTACTTC. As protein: CASSTLGLAKNIQYF.

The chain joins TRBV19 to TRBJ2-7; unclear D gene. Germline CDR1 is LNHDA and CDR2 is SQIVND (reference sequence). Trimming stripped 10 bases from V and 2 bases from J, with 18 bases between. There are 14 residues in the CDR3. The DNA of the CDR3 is TGTGCCACCTACCGGGTCCACCCCGCCTACGAGCAGTACTTC. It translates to CATYRVHPAYEQYF.

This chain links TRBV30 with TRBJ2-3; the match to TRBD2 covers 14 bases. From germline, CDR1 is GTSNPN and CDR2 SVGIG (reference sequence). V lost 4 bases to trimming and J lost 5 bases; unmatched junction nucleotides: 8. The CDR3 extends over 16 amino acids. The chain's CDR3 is CAWTFGTSGGRDTQYF. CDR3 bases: TGTGCCTGGACCTTTGGGACTAGCGGGGGAAGAGATACGCAGTATTTT.

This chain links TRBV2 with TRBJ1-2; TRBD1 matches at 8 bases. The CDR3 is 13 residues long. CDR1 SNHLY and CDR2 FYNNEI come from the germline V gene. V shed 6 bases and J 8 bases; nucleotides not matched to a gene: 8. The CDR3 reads CASSQQGVEGYTF. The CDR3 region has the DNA TGTGCCAGCAGCCAACAGGGGGTGGAGGGCTACACCTTC.

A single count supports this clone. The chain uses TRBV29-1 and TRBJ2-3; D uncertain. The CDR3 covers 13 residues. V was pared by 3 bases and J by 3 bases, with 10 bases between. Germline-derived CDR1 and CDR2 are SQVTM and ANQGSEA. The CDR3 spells CSVDGQSTDTQYF. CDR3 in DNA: TGCAGCGTTGATGGGCAGTCTACAGATACGCAGTATTTT.

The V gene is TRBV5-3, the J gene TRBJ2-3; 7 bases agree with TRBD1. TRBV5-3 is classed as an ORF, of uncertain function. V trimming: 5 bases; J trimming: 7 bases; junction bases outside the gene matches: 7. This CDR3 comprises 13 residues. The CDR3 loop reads CARSRQGSNTQYF. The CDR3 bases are TGTGCCAGAAGTCGACAGGGTTCCAATACGCAGTATTTT.

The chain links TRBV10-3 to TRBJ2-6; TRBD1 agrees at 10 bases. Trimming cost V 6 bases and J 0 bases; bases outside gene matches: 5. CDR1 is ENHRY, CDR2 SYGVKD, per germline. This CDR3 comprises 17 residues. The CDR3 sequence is CAIRSGTGDSGANVLTF. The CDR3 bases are TGTGCCATCAGATCCGGGACAGGGGACTCTGGGGCCAACGTCCTGACTTTC.

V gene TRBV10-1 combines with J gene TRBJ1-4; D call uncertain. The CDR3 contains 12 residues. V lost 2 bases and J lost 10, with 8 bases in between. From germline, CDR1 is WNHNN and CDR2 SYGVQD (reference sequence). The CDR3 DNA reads TGCGCCAGCAGTGAGGGAGTTGGAAAACTGTTTTTT. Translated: CASSEGVGKLFF.

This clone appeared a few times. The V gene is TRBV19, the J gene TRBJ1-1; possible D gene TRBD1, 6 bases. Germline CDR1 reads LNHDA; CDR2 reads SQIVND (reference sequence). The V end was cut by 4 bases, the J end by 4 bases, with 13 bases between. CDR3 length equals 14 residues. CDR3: CASSNGQGPTEAFF. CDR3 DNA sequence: TGTGCCAGTAGTAATGGGCAGGGGCCCACTGAAGCTTTCTTT.

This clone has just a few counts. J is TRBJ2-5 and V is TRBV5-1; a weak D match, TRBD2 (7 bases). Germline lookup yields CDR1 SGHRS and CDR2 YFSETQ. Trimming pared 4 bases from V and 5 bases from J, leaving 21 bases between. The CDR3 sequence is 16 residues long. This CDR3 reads CASSPLGGGALETQYF. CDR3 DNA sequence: TGCGCCAGCAGCCCACTTGGGGGGGGCGCCCTGGAGACCCAGTACTTC.